These T cell receptor beta chains were read from a single sample in a study of cytomegalovirus exposure and HLA in healthy donors. Repertoires were generated with immunoSEQ multiplex PCR, while TCRdb's copy carries only in-frame clones and drops some. The table lists 150,000 or so clones, around 74% of them singletons. The sample consisted of PBMCs. The receptors were sampled from a man younger than 30 in good health and CMV-seronegative. CDR3s include the opening cysteine and the closing phenylalanine or tryptophan. Fields, in order: J gene, D gene, V gene, clone size, CDR3 DNA, CDR3 protein. The D gene is left open where the match is weak. Where a row states a size, it is once, few, many or the class of an expanded clone; other rows omit it.

>TRBJ1-5|NA|TRBV11-2|NA
TGTGCCAGCAGCTTAGGCGCGGAGAGCAATCAGCCCCAGCATTTT
CASSLGAESNQPQHF
>TRBJ1-3|NA|TRBV5-1|NA
TGCGCCAGCAGCCTAGGGGATGGAAACACCATATATTTT
CASSLGDGNTIYF
>TRBJ1-5|NA|TRBV7-8|NA
TGTGCCAGCAGCTTAGCGCCTGGGGGCCACCATAGCAATCAGCCCCAGCATTTT
CASSLAPGGHHSNQPQHF
>TRBJ1-5|TRBD1|TRBV19|NA
TGTGCCAGTAGCCCTGGGACAGCAGATCAGCCCCAGCATTTT
CASSPGTADQPQHF
>TRBJ2-5|NA|TRBV30|NA
TGTGCCTGTGTTATAGGACGGAGGGATGAAGAGACCCAGTACTTC
CACVIGRRDEETQYF
>TRBJ2-1|NA|TRBV30|NA
TGTGCCTGGAGTGTTTGGAGGGGGCTACGGGAGCAGTTCTTC
CAWSVWRGLREQFF
>TRBJ1-2|TRBD1|TRBV5-4|NA
TGTGCCAGCAGCTTCCATAACAGGGGGTGGGGAGCTAACTATGGCTACACCTTC
CASSFHNRGWGANYGYTF
>TRBJ2-1|NA|TRBV5-1|once
TGCGCCAGCACTGAACAGGGTCCCAATGAGCAGTTCTTC
CASTEQGPNEQFF
>TRBJ2-2|TRBD2|TRBV5-4|NA
TGTGCCAGCAGCTTCGGGACTAGCGGGGGACTCACCGGGGAGCTGTTTTTT
CASSFGTSGGLTGELFF
>TRBJ2-3|TRBD2|TRBV18|NA
TGTGCCAGCTCACCAAAGGGCGGGGGTGTCACAGATACGCAGTATTTT
CASSPKGGGVTDTQYF
>TRBJ1-1|NA|TRBV6-5|NA
TGTGCCAGCAAAATACGGTTGAACACTGAAGCTTTCTTT
CASKIRLNTEAFF
>TRBJ1-1|TRBD1|TRBV28|few
TGTGCCAGCAGCCAACGAGCCACAGGGGGCACTGAAGCTTTCTTT
CASSQRATGGTEAFF
>TRBJ2-6|NA|TRBV6-5|NA
TGTGCCAGCAGTTACCTTTTGGGCTCTGGGGCCAACGGCCTGACTTTC
CASSYLLGSGANGLTF
>TRBJ2-2|TRBD2|TRBV5-6|few
TGTGCCAGCAGCACCGGGGGGGCCGGGGAGCTGTTTTTT
CASSTGGAGELFF
>TRBJ1-1|NA|TRBV6-5|NA
TGTGCCAGCAGAAGGGTTACAGGGCACACTGAAGCTTTCTTT
CASRRVTGHTEAFF
>TRBJ1-5|NA|TRBV6-5|once
TGTGCCAGCAGTTCCACACAGGGAGGCAATCAGCCCCAGCATTTT
CASSSTQGGNQPQHF
>TRBJ2-3|TRBD1|TRBV5-1|NA
TGCGCCAGCAGCAGTTTAGGACAGGTCACAGATACGCAGTATTTT
CASSSLGQVTDTQYF
>TRBJ1-5|NA|TRBV28|NA
TGTGCCAGCAGTTTACTGACTTCGGTTGAACAGCCCCAGCATTTT
CASSLLTSVEQPQHF
>TRBJ2-2|TRBD1|TRBV27|few
TGTGCCAGCACGGACAGGCAGAACACCGGGGAGCTGTTTTTT
CASTDRQNTGELFF
>TRBJ1-1|NA|TRBV9|NA
TGTGCCAGCAGCGTAGCGGGAGGGTTAAGCGGTGAAGCTTTCTTT
CASSVAGGLSGEAFF
>TRBJ2-1|NA|TRBV9|NA
TGTGCCAGCACCCGGACGGGGGTCTCCTACAATGAGCAGTTCTTC
CASTRTGVSYNEQFF
>TRBJ1-1|NA|TRBV5-6|NA
TGTGCCAGCAGCTTGGCCTGGGGGCCGAACACTGAAGCTTTCTTT
CASSLAWGPNTEAFF
>TRBJ1-6|TRBD1|TRBV2|NA
TGTGCCAGCAGAAACAGGGGGCTTTGGTCACCCCTCCACTTT
CASRNRGLWSPLHF
>TRBJ1-1|NA|TRBV19|NA
TGTGCCAGTAAAGGGGAACTGGCTGGGTACACTGAAGCTTTCTTT
CASKGELAGYTEAFF
>TRBJ1-2|NA|TRBV6-5|NA
TGTGCCAGCAGTTACGGCAGTTCGGGATGGAACACCTTC
CASSYGSSGWNTF
>TRBJ1-1|NA|TRBV21-1|NA
TGTGCCAGCAGAAAAGAGGGACAGGACGGTGTGGTGAACACTGAAGCTTTCTTT
CASRKEGQDGVVNTEAFF
>TRBJ2-4|TRBD1|TRBV6-1|NA
TGTGCCAGCAGTGAGAGGACAGGGGGCAACATTCAGTACTTC
CASSERTGGNIQYF
>TRBJ2-2|NA|TRBV19|NA
TGTGCCAGTATTGCGGGGAGGTCCACCGGGGAGCTGTTTTTT
CASIAGRSTGELFF
>TRBJ1-1|NA|TRBV7-8|NA
TGTGCCAGCAGCTTAGCAACTAAGATGAACACTGAAGCTTTCTTT
CASSLATKMNTEAFF
>TRBJ2-5|NA|TRBV5-6|few
TGTGCCAGCAGCCACAGGGTTTCGGAGACCCAGTACTTC
CASSHRVSETQYF
>TRBJ2-2|NA|TRBV5-1|NA
TGCGCCAGCAGCTTGGCCCCCTCAGGGAGGGAGCTGTTTTTT
CASSLAPSGRELFF
>TRBJ1-5|NA|TRBV27|NA
TGTGCCAGCAGTTTATCAGGGGGGGGCCCCAATCAGCCCCAGCATTTT
CASSLSGGGPNQPQHF
>TRBJ2-3|TRBD1|TRBV29-1|NA
TGCAGCGTTGACCCCACACCCGGGACAGGCCACACAGATACGCAGTATTTT
CSVDPTPGTGHTDTQYF
>TRBJ2-7|NA|TRBV29-1|once
TGCAGCGTTGAAGGTGGGACTGTTAGCTCCTACGAGCAGTACTTC
CSVEGGTVSSYEQYF
>TRBJ2-5|TRBD2|TRBV2|NA
TGTGCCAGCAGTGGGGGCGGGGGGGAAGAGACCCAGTACTTC
CASSGGGGEETQYF
>TRBJ1-5|NA|TRBV2|few
TGTGCCAGCAGGGACCAGGGGAGGGGTAGCAATCAGCCCCAGCATTTT
CASRDQGRGSNQPQHF
>TRBJ1-2|TRBD1|TRBV7-3|NA
TGTGCCAGCAGCATCGACGGGACAGCCTACCTTAACTATGGCTACACCTTC
CASSIDGTAYLNYGYTF
>TRBJ2-5|TRBD1|TRBV28|NA
TGTGCCAGCAGTTCACTTTTCGGGACAGCTTACCAAGAGACCCAGTACTTC
CASSSLFGTAYQETQYF
>TRBJ1-1|TRBD1|TRBV7-9|once
TGTGCCAGCAGCTCTAAAACCGGGACAGGGAAGGTTGAAGCTTTCTTT
CASSSKTGTGKVEAFF
>TRBJ1-2|TRBD1|TRBV6-1|NA
TGTGCCAGCAGAGATCCGGGACAGACCTATGGCTACACCTTC
CASRDPGQTYGYTF
>TRBJ2-5|TRBD2|TRBV28|once
TGTGCGACCTTACCGGGGGGGCCGTGGGAGACCCAGTACTTC
CATLPGGPWETQYF
>TRBJ2-3|NA|TRBV6-5|NA
TGTGCCAGCAGCTATCATAGCACAGATACGCAGTATTTT
CASSYHSTDTQYF
>TRBJ2-1|TRBD2|TRBV4-2|NA
TGTGCCAGCTCCCAGGAGGCCGGGGGGACGCCCGGGTACAATGAGCAGTTCTTC
CASSQEAGGTPGYNEQFF
>TRBJ2-1|TRBD2|TRBV6-5|NA
TGTGCCAGCAGTTACAGGACTAGCGGGATTAACAATGAGCAGTTCTTC
CASSYRTSGINNEQFF
>TRBJ1-5|NA|TRBV5-8|NA
TGTGCCAGCAGCTTGGTACAGCCCCAGCATTTT
CASSLVQPQHF
>TRBJ1-5|NA|TRBV28|NA
TGTGCCAGCACCAAAGAGCTGGAGCAGCCCCAGCATTTT
CASTKELEQPQHF
>TRBJ2-7|TRBD2|TRBV29-1|once
TGCAGCGTTGAACTTTTAGGAGGACTAGCTGACGAGCAGTACTTC
CSVELLGGLADEQYF
>TRBJ2-3|TRBD1|TRBV6-5|NA
TGTGCCAGCAGTTACGTACCAGGGGGAGATACGCAGTATTTT
CASSYVPGGDTQYF
>TRBJ2-2|NA|TRBV7-9|NA
TGTGCCAGCAGCTCGGACAGCGACGTGGGGGAGCTGTTTTTT
CASSSDSDVGELFF